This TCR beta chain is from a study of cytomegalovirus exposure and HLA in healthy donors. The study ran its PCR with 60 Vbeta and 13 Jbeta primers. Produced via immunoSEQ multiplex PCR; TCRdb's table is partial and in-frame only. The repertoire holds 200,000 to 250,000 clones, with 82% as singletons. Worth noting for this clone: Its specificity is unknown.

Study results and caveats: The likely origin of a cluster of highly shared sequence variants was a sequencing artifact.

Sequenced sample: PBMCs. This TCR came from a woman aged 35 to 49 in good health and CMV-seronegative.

The CDR3 bases are TGTGCCAGCAGCCACTGGGGGCTAGCGGACAACAATGAGCAGTTCTTC. It yields the protein CASSHWGLADNNEQFF. The chain employs TRBV7-6 and TRBJ2-1; tentative D call: TRBD2 (7 bases). Germline V lookup: CDR1 SGHVS, CDR2 FNYEAQ. The CDR3 spans 16 residues. Trimming left V 5 bases short and J 5 bases short, with 19 bases between.